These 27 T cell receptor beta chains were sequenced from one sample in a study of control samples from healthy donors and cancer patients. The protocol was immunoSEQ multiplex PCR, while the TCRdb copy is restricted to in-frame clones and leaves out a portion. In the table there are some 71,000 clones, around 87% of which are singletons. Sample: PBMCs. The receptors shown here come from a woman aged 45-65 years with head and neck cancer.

The CDR3 sequence is CASARLQNTEAFF. Written as DNA, the CDR3 is TGTGCCAGCGCCCGATTACAGAACACTGAAGCTTTCTTT. The chain combines TRBV12-3 or TRBV12-4 with TRBJ1-1; no definite D call. The CDR3 consists of 13 residues. Trimming removed 8 bases at V and 1 base at J, with 11 bases between.

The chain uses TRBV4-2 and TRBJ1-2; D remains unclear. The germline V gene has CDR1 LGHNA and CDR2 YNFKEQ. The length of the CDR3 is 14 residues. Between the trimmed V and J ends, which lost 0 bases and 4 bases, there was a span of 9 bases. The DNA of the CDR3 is TGTGCCAGCAGCCAAGATCTGGGTCCCTATGGCTACACCTTC. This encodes CASSQDLGPYGYTF.

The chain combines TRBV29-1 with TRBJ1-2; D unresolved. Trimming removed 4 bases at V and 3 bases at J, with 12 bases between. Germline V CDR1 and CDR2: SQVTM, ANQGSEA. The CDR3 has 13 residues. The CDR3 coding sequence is TGCAGCGTTGGTCGTAGCGGGGACTATGGCTACACCTTC. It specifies CSVGRSGDYGYTF.

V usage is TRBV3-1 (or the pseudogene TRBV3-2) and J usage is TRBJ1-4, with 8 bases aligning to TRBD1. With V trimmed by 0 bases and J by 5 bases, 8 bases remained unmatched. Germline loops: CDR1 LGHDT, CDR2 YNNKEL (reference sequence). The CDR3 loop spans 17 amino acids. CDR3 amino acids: CASSQDRFRGRNEKLFF. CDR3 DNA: TGTGCCAGCAGCCAAGATAGGTTCAGGGGGCGGAATGAAAAACTGTTTTTT.

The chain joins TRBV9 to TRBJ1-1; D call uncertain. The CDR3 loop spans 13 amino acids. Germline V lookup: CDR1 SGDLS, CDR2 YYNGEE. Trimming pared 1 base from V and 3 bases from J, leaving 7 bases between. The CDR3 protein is CASSVSPHTEAFF. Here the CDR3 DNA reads TGTGCCAGCAGCGTAAGTCCACACACTGAAGCTTTCTTT.

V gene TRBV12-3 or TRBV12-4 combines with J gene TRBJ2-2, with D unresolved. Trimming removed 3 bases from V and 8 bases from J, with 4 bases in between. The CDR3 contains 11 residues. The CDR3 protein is CASSLRGELFF. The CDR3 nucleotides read TGTGCCAGCAGTTTGAGAGGGGAGCTGTTTTTT.

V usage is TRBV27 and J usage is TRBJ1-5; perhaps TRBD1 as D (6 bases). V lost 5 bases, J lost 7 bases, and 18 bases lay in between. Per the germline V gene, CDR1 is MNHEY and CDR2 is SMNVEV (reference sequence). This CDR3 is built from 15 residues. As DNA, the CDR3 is TGTGCCAGCAGTGGAAACTACAGGGAAAGGCAGCCCCAGCATTTT. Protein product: CASSGNYRERQPQHF.

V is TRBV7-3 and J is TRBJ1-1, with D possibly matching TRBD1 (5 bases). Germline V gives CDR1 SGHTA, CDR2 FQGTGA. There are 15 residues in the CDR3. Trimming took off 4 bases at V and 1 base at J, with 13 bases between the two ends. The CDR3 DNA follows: TGTGCCAGCAGCTCCCAAGAGGGGCCGAACACTGAAGCTTTCTTT. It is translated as CASSSQEGPNTEAFF.

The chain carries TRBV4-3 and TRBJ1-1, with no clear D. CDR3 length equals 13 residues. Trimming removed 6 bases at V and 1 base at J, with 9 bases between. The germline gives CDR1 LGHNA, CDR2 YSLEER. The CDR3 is CASSRTANTEAFF. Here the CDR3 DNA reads TGCGCCAGCAGTCGGACGGCGAACACTGAAGCTTTCTTT.

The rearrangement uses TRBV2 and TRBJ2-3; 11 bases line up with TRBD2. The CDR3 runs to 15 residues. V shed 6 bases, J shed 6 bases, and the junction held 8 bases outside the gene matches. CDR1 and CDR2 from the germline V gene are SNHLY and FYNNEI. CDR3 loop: CASSNLAGGTDTQYF. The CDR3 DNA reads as TGTGCCAGCAGCAATTTAGCGGGGGGGACCGATACGCAGTATTTT.

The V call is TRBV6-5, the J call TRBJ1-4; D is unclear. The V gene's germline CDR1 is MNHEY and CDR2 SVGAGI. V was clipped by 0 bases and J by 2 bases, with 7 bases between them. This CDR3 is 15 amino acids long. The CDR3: CASSYSGGTNEKLFF. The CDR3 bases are TGTGCCAGCAGTTACTCGGGAGGGACTAATGAAAAACTGTTTTTT.

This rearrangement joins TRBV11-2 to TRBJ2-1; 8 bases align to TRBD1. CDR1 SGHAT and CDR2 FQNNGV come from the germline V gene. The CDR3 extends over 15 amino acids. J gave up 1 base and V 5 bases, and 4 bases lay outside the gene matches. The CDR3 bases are TGTGCCAGCAGCACTCGACAGGGGTCCTACAATGAGCAGTTCTTC. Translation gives CASSTRQGSYNEQFF.

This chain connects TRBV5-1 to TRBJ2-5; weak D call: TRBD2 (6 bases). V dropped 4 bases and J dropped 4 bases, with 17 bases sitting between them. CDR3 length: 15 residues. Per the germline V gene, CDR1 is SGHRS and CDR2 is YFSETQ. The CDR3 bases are TGCGCCAGCAGCCTCGACCTGCGGGGAGGAGAGACCCAGTACTTC. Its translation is CASSLDLRGGETQYF.

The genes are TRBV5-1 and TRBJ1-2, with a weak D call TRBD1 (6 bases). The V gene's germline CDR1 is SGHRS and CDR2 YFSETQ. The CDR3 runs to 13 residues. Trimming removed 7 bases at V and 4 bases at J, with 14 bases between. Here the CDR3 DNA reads TGCGCCAGCGGCCTCGAGGGGGGCTATGGCTACACCTTC. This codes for CASGLEGGYGYTF. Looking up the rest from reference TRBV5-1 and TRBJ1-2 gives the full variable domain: KAGVTQTPRYLIKTRGQQVTLSCSPISGHRSVSWYQQTPGQGLQFLFEYFSETQRNKGNFPGRFSGRQFSNSRSEMNVSTLELGDSALYLCASGLEGGYGYTFGSGTRLTVV.

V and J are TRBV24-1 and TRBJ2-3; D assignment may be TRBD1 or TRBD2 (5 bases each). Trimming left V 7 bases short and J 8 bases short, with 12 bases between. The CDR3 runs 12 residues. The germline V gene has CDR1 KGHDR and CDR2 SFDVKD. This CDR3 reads CATRGLGGTQYF. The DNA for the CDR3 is TGTGCCACCAGGGGTCTTGGGGGTACGCAGTATTTT.

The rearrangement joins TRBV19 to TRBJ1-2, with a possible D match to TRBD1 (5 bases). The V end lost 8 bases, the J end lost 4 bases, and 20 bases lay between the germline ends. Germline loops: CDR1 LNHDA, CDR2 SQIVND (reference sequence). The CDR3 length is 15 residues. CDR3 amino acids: CASSAGTSILYGYTF. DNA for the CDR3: TGTGCCAGTTCGGCCGGGACGTCGATACTCTATGGCTACACCTTC.

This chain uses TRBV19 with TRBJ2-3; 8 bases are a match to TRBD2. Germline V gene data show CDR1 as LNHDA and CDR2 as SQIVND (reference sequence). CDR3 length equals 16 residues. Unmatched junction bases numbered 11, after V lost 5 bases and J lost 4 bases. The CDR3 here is CASSSPSGGSSDTQYF. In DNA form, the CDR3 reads TGTGCCAGTAGTTCTCCCAGCGGGGGTAGCTCAGATACGCAGTATTTT.

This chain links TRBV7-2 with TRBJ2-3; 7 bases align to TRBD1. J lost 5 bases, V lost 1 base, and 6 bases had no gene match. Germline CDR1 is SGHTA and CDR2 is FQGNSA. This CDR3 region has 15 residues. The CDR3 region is CASSLGRGFGDTQYF. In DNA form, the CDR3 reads TGTGCCAGCAGCTTAGGCAGGGGGTTTGGAGATACGCAGTATTTT.

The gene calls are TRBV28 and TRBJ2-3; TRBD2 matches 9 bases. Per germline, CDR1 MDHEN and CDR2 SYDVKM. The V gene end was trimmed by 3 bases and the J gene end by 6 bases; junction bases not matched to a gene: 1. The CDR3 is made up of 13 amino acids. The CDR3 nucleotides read TGTGCCAGCAGTTTTCTAGCGGGGGATACGCAGTATTTT. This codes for CASSFLAGDTQYF. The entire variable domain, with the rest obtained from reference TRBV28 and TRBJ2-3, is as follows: DVKVTQSSRYLVKRTGEKVFLECVQDMDHENMFWYRQDPGLGLRLIYFSYDVKMKEKGDIPEGYSVSREKKERFSLILESASTNQTSMYLCASSFLAGDTQYFGPGTRLTVL.

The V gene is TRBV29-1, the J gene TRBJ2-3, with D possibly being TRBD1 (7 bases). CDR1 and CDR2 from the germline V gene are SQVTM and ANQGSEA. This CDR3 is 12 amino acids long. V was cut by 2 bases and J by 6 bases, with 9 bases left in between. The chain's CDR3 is CSVEPGGDTQYF. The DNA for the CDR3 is TGCAGCGTTGAACCAGGGGGGGATACGCAGTATTTT.

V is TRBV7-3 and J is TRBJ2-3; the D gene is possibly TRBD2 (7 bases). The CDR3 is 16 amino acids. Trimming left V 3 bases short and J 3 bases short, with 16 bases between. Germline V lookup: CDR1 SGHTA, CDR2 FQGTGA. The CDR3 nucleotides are TGTGCCAGCAGCTTTCGGGGGCAAGCGGGGACAGATACGCAGTATTTT. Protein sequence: CASSFRGQAGTDTQYF. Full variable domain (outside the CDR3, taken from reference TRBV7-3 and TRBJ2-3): GAGVSQTPSNKVTEKGKYVELRCDPISGHTALYWYRQSLGQGPEFLIYFQGTGAADDSGLPNDRFFAVRPEGSVSTLKIQRTERGDSAVYLCASSFRGQAGTDTQYFGPGTRLTVL.

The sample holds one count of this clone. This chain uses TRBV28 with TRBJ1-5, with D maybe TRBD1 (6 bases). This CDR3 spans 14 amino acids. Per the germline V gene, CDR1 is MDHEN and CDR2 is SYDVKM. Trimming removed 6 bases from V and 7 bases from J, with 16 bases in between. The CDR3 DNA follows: TGTGCCAGCAGGCCAACAGGGATGGGGCAGCCCCAGCATTTT. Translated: CASRPTGMGQPQHF.

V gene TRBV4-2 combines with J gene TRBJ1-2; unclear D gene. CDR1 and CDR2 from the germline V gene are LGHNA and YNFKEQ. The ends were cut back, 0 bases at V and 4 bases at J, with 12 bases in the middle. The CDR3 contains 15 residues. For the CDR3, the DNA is TGTGCCAGCAGCCAAGATTTCTCTTTGGGCTATGGCTACACCTTC. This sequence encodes CASSQDFSLGYGYTF.

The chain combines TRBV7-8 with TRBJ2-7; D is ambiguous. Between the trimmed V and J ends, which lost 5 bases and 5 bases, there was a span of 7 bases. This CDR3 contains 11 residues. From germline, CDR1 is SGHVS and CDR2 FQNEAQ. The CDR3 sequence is CASSRSNEQYF. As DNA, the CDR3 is TGTGCCAGCAGCCGTTCAAACGAGCAGTACTTC.

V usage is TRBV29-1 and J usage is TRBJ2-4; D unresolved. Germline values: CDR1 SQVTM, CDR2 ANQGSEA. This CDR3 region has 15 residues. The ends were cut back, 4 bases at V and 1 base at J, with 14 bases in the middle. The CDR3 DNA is TGCAGCGTTGTACCCGGGCCCGAGGCCAAAAACATTCAGTACTTC. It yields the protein CSVVPGPEAKNIQYF.

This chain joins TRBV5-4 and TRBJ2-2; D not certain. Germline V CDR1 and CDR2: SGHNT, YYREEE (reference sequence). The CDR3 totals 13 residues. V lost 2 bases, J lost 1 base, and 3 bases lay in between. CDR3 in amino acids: CASSLKNTGELFF. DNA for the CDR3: TGTGCCAGCAGCTTAAAGAACACCGGGGAGCTGTTTTTT.

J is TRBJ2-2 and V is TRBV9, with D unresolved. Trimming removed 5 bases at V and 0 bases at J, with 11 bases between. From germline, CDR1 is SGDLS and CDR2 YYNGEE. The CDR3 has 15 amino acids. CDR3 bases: TGTGCCAGCAGTAAAAGCTTAGCGAACACCGGGGAGCTGTTTTTT. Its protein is CASSKSLANTGELFF.